The T cell receptor (beta chain) described here comes from a study of blood T cell repertoires in COVID-19. On the study more broadly: COVID-19 samples collected from the United States, Italy and Spain covered acute and convalescent phases.

Germline lookup yields CDR1 LGHNA and CDR2 YNFKEQ. The CDR3 is 14 residues long. V was clipped by 5 bases and J by 6 bases; unmatched bases: 3. Profiled with immunoSEQ multiplex PCR; TCRdb holds only in-frame clones, not every one. The sample has approximately 79,000 clones, around 84% seen once; the top ten hold about a fifth. Sequenced material: peripheral blood. The chain is built from TRBV4-2 and TRBJ2-1; 11 positions match TRBD2. This sequence originates from a woman between 45 and 60 years old with acute or convalescent COVID-19. The CDR3 here is CASSGTSGFNEQFF. The CDR3 DNA sequence: TGTGCCAGCAGCGGGACTAGCGGCTTCAATGAGCAGTTCTTC.